This T cell receptor (beta chain) was observed in a study of beta chain features in type 1 diabetes. Notes on the study in general: In all four CD4+ subsets, TCRB CDR3 length was significantly, moderately reduced in type 1 diabetes. A pattern of fewer insertions and more deletions at VDJ junctions was seen in type 1 diabetes patients. The question left open here concerned HLA type influencing TCRB rearrangement.

The single heparinised draw taken from each donor contained about 100 mL of blood on average. Investigators reverse transcribed all isolated RNA, so they sequenced expressed TCRB transcripts. Clones were read by immunoSEQ multiplex PCR, and TCRdb kept only the in-frame ones, dropping some. Of roughly 730,000 clones listed, roughly 12% are singletons. Germline values: CDR1 WNHNN, CDR2 SYGVQD (reference sequence). The V and J ends lost 2 bases and 5 bases, in that order; junction bases with no gene match: 4. The CDR3 sequence is 15 residues long. This clone was observed a few times. Antigen specificity is unknown.

The sequencing sample was made of naive CD4+ T cells from blood. This chain joins TRBV10-1 and TRBJ1-5; 9 nucleotides align to TRBD1. The clonotype was recovered from a man younger than 30 with type 1 diabetes. CDR3 bases: TGCGCCAGCAGTGAGGGACAGGGGCGAGATCAGCCCCAGCATTTT. Its translation is CASSEGQGRDQPQHF.